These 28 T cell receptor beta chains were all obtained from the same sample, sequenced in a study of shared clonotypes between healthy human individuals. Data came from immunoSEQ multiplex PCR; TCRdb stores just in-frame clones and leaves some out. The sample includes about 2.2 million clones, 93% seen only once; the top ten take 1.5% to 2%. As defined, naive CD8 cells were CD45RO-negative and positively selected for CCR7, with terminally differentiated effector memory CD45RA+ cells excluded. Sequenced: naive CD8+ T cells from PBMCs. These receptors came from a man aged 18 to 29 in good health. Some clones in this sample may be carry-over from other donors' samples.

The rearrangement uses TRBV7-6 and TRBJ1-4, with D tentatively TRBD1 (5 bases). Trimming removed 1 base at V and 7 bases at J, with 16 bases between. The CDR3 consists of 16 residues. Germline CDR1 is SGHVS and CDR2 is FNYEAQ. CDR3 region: CASSLEGPTVVEKLFF. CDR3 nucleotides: TGTGCCAGCAGCTTAGAGGGACCGACCGTCGTTGAAAAACTGTTTTTT.

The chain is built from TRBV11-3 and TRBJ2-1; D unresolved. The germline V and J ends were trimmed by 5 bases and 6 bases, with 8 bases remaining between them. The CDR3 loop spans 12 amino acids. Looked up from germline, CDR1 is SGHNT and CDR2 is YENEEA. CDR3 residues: CASSPDSNEQFF. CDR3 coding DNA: TGTGCCAGCAGCCCCGACTCCAATGAGCAGTTCTTC. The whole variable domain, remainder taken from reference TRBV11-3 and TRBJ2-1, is EAGVVQSPRYKIIEKKQPVAFWCNPISGHNTLYWYLQNLGQGPELLIRYENEEAVDDSQLPKDRFSAERLKGVDSTLKIQPAELGDSAVYLCASSPDSNEQFFGPGTRLTVL.

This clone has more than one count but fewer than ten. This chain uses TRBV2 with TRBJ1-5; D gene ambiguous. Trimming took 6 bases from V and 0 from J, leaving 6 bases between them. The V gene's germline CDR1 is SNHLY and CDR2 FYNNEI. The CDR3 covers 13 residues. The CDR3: CASRMGSNQPQHF. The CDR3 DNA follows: TGTGCCAGCAGGATGGGTAGCAATCAGCCCCAGCATTTT.

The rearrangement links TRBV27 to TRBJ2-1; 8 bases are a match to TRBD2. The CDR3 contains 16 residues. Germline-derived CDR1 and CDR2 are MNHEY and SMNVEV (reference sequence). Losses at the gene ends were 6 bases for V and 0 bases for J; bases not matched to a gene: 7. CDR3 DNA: TGTGCCAGCAGGCCTCTAGCGGGTGCCTCCTACAATGAGCAGTTCTTC. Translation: CASRPLAGASYNEQFF.

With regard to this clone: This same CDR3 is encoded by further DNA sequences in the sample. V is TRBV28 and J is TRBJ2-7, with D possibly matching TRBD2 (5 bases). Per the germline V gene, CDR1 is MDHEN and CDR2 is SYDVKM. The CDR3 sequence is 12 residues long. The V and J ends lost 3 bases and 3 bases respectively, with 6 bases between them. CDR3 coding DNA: TGTGCCAGCAGTTTGAGGGACTACGAGCAGTACTTC. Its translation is CASSLRDYEQYF.

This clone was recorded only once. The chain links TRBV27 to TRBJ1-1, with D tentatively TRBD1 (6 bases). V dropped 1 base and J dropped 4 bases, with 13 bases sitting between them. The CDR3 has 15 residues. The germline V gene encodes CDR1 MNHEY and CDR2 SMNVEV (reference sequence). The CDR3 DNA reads TGTGCCAGCAGTTTATTGACAGGAGATCTCACTGAAGCTTTCTTT. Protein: CASSLLTGDLTEAFF.

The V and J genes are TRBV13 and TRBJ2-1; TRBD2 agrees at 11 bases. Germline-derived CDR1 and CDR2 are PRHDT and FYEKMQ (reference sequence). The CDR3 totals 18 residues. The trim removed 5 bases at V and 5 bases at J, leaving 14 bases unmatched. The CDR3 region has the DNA TGTGCCAGCAGCCCAAGGGGGGTAGCGGGAGGGCCAAACAATGAGCAGTTCTTC. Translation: CASSPRGVAGGPNNEQFF.

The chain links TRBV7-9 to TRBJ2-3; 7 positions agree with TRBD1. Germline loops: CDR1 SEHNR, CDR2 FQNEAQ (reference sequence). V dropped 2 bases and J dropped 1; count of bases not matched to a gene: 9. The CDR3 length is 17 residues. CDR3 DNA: TGTGCCAGCAGCTTACGGAGAGTCGACAGGGGCACAGATACGCAGTATTTT. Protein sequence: CASSLRRVDRGTDTQYF.

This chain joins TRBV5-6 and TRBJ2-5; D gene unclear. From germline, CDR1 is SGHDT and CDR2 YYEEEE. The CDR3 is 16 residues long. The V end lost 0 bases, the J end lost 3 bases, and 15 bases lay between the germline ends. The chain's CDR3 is CASSLVLRWSEETQYF. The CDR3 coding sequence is TGTGCCAGCAGCTTGGTTCTTAGATGGTCAGAAGAGACCCAGTACTTC.

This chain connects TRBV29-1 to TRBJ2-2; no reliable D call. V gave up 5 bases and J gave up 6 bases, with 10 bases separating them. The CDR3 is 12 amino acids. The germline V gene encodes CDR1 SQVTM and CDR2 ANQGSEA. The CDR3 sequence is CSVLLYAGELFF. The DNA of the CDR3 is TGCAGCGTTCTCCTTTACGCCGGGGAGCTGTTTTTT.

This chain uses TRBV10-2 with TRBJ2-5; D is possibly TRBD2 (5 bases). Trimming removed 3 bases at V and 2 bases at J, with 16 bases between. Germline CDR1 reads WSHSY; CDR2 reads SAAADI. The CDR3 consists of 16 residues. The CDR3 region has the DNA TGCGCCAGCAGTGAAAGTGCAGAGGGCAGTCAAGAGACCCAGTACTTC. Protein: CASSESAEGSQETQYF.

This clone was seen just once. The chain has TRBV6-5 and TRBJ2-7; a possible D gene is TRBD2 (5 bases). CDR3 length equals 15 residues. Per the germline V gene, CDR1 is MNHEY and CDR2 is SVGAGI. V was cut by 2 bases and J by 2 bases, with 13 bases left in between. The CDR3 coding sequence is TGTGCCAGCAGTTACCGCGGCGGGCCGACCTACGAGCAGTACTTC. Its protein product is CASSYRGGPTYEQYF.

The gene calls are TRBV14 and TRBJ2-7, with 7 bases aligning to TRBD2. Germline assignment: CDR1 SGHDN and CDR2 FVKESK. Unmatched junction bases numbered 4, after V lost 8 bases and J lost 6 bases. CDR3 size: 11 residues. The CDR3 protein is CASLSGGEQYF. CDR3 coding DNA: TGTGCCAGCCTGTCGGGAGGCGAGCAGTACTTC. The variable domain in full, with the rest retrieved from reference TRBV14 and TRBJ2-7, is EAGVTQFPSHSVIEKGQTVTLRCDPISGHDNLYWYRRVMGKEIKFLLHFVKESKQDESGMPNNRFLAERTGGTYSTLKVQPAELEDSGVYFCASLSGGEQYFGPGTRLTVT.

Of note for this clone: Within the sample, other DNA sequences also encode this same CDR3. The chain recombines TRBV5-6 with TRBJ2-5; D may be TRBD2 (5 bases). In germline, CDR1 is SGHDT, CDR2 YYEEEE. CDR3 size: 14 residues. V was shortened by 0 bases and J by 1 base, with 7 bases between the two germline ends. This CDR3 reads CASSLAGFQETQYF. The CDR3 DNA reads TGTGCCAGCAGCTTGGCGGGGTTCCAAGAGACCCAGTACTTC.

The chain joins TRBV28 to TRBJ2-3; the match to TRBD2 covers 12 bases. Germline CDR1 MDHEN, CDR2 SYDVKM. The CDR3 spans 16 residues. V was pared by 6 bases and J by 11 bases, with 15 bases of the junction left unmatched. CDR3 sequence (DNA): TGTGCCAGCAGCCAAAGGGGAGTGACTAGCGGGAGAGAGCAGTATTTT. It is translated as CASSQRGVTSGREQYF.

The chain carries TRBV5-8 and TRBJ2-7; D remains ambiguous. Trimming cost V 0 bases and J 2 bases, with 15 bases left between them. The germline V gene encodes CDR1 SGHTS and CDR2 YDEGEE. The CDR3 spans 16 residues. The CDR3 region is CASSLVFGVMAYEQYF. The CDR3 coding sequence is TGTGCCAGCAGCTTGGTATTTGGTGTTATGGCCTACGAGCAGTACTTC.

This CDR3 reads CASEGLPSGYGYTF. The DNA of the CDR3 is TGTGCCAGTGAGGGACTCCCGTCAGGCTATGGCTACACCTTC. The V gene is TRBV19, the J gene TRBJ1-2; D might be TRBD1 (5 bases). This CDR3 is 14 amino acids long. Germline V gene lookup returns CDR1 LNHDA and CDR2 SQIVND (reference sequence). Trimming shortened V by 8 bases and J by 4 bases, and 17 bases separated the two germline ends.

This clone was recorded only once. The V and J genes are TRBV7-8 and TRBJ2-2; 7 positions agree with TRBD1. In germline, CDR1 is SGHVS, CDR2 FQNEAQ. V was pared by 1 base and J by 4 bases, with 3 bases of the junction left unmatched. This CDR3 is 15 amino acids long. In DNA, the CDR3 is TGTGCCAGCAGCTTAGTGAGGGGGCGCACCGGGGAGCTGTTTTTT. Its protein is CASSLVRGRTGELFF. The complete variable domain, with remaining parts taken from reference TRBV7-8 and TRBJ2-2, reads GAGVSQSPRYKVAKRGQDVALRCDPISGHVSLFWYQQALGQGPEFLTYFQNEAQLDKSGLPSDRFFAERPEGSVSTLKIQRTQQEDSAVYLCASSLVRGRTGELFFGEGSRLTVL.

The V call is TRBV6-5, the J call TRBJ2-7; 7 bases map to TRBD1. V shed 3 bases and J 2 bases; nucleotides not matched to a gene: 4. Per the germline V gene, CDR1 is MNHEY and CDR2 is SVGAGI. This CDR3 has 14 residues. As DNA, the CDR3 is TGTGCCAGCAGTTATTTGGACAGGACCTACGAGCAGTACTTC. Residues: CASSYLDRTYEQYF.

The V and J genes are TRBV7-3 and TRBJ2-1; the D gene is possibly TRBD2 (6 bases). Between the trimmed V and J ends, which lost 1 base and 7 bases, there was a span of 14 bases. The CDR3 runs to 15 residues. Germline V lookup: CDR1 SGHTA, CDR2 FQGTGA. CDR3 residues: CASSLMAGKRNEQFF. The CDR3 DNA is TGTGCCAGCAGCTTAATGGCGGGAAAGCGGAATGAGCAGTTCTTC.

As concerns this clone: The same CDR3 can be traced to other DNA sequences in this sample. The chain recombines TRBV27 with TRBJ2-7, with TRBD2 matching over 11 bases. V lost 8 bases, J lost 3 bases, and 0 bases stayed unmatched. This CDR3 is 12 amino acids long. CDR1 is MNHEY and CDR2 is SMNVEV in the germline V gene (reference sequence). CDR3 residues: CASGTSGYEQYF. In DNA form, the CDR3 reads TGTGCCAGCGGGACTAGCGGCTACGAGCAGTACTTC.

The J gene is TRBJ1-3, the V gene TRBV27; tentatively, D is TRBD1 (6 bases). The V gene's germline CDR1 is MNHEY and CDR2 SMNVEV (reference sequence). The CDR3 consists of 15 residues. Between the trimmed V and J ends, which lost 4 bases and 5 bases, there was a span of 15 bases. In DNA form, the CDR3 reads TGTGCCAGCAGTTCAATAACAGGGACTAGAAACACCATATATTTT. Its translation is CASSSITGTRNTIYF.

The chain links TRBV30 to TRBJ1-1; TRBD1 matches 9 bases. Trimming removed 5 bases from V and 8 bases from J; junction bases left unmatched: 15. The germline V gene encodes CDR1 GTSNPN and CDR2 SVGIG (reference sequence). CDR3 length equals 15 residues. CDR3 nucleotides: TGTGCCTGGGGGGGGACCGCAGGGACAGGGCAAGAAGCTTTCTTT. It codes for CAWGGTAGTGQEAFF.

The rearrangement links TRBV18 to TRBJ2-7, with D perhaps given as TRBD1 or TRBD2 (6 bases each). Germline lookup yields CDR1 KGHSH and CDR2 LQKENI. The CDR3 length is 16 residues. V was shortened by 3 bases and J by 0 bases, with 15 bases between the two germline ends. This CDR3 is CASSPGGWQISYEQYF. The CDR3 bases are TGTGCCAGCTCACCCGGGGGCTGGCAGATCTCCTACGAGCAGTACTTC.

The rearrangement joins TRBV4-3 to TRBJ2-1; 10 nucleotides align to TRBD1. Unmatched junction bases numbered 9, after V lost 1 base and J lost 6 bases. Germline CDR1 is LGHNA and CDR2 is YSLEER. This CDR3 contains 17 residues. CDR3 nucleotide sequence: TGCGCCAGCAGCCAAGGATACCGGACAGGGGGGCTCAATGAGCAGTTCTTC. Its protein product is CASSQGYRTGGLNEQFF.

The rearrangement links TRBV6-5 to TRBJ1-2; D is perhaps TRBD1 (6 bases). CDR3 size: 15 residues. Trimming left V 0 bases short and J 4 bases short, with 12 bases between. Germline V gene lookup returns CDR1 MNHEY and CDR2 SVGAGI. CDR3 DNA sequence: TGTGCCAGCAGTTACTCGGAGGGGGTGACCTATGGCTACACCTTC. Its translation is CASSYSEGVTYGYTF.

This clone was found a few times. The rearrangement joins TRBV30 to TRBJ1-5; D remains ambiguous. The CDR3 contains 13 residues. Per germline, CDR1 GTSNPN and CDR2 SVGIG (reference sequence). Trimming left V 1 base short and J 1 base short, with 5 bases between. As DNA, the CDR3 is TGTGCCTGGAGTGACGACAGCAATCAGCCCCAGCATTTT. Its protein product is CAWSDDSNQPQHF.

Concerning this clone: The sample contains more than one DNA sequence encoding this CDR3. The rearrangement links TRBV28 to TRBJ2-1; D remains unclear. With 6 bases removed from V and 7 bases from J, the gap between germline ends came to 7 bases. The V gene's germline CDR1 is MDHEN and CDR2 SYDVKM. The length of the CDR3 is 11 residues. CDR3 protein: CASSTGNEQFF. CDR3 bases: TGTGCCAGCAGCACCGGGAATGAGCAGTTCTTC.